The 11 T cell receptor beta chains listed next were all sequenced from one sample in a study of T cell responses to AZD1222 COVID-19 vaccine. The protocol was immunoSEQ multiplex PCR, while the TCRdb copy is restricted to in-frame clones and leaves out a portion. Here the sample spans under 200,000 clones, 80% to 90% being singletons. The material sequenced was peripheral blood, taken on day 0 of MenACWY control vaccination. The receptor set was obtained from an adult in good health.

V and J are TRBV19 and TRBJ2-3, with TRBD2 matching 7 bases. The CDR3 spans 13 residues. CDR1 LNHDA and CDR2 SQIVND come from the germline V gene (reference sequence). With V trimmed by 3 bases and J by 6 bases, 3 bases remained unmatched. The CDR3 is CASSMREKDTQYF. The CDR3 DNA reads TGTGCCAGTAGTATGCGGGAGAAGGATACGCAGTATTTT.

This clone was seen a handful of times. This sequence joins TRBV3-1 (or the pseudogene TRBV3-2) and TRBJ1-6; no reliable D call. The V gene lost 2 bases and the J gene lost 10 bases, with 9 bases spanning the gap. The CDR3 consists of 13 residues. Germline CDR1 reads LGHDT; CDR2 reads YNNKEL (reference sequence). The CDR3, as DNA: TGTGCCAGCAGCCAATTGGAGAGGTCACCCCTCCACTTT. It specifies CASSQLERSPLHF.

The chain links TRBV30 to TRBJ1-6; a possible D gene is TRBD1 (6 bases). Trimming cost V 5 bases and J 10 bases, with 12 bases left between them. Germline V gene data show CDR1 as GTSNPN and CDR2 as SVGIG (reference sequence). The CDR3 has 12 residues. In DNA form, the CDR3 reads TGTGCCTGGGGGCAGGGGCCGTCACCCCTCCACTTT. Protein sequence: CAWGQGPSPLHF.

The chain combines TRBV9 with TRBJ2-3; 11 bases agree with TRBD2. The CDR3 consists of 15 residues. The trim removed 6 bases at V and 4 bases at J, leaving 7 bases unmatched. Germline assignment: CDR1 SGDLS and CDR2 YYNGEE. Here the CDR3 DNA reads TGTGCCAGCACCATAGCGGGAGGGCCTGCAGATACGCAGTATTTT. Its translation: CASTIAGGPADTQYF.

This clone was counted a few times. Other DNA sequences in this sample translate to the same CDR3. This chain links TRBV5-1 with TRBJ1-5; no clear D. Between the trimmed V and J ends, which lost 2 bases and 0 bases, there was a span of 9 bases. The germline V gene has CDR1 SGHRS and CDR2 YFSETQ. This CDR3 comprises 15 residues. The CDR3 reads CASSLDGVSNQPQHF. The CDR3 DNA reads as TGCGCCAGCAGCTTAGATGGAGTTAGCAATCAGCCCCAGCATTTT.

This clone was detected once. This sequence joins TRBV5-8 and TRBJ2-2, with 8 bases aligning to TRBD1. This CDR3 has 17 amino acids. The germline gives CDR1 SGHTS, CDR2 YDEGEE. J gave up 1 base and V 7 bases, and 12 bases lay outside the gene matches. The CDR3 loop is CASRGFDGTGNTGELFF. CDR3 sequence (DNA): TGTGCCAGCCGCGGGTTCGACGGGACAGGGAACACCGGGGAGCTGTTTTTT.

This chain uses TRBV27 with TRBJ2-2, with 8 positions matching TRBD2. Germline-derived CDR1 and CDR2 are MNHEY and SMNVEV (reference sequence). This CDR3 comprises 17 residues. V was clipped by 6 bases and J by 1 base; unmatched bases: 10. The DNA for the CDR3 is TGTGCCAGCAGACTTAGCGGGACCTCTCTGAACACCGGGGAGCTGTTTTTT. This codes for CASRLSGTSLNTGELFF.

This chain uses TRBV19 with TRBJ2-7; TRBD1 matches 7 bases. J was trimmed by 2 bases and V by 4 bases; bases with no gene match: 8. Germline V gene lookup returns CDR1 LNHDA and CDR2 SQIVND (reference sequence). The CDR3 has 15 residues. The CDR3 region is CASSKGTANPYEQYF. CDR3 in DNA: TGTGCCAGTAGTAAGGGGACAGCAAACCCCTACGAGCAGTACTTC.

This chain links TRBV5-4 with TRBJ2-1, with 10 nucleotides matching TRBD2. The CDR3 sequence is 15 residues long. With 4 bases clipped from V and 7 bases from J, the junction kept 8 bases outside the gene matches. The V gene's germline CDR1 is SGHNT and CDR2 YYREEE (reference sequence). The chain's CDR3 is CASSDSGRKRNEQFF. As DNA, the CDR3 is TGTGCCAGCAGCGATAGCGGGAGGAAGAGGAATGAGCAGTTCTTC. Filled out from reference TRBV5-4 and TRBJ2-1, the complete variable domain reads ETGVTQSPTHLIKTRGQQVTLRCSSQSGHNTVSWYQQALGQGPQFIFQYYREEENGRGNFPPRFSGLQFPNYSSELNVNALELDDSALYLCASSDSGRKRNEQFFGPGTRLTVL.

CDR3 residues: CASSETSGRADTQYF. The CDR3 bases are TGTGCCAGCAGCGAGACTAGCGGGAGAGCAGATACGCAGTATTTT. The chain recombines TRBV9 with TRBJ2-3; 12 positions agree with TRBD2. Germline lookup yields CDR1 SGDLS and CDR2 YYNGEE. V dropped 3 bases and J dropped 4; count of bases not matched to a gene: 3. There are 15 residues in the CDR3.

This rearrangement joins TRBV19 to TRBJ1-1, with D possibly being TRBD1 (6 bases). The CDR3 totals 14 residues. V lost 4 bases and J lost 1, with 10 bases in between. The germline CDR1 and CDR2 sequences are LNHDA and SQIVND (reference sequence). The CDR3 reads CASSRGGRNTEAFF. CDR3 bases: TGTGCCAGTAGTAGGGGGGGCAGGAACACTGAAGCTTTCTTT.